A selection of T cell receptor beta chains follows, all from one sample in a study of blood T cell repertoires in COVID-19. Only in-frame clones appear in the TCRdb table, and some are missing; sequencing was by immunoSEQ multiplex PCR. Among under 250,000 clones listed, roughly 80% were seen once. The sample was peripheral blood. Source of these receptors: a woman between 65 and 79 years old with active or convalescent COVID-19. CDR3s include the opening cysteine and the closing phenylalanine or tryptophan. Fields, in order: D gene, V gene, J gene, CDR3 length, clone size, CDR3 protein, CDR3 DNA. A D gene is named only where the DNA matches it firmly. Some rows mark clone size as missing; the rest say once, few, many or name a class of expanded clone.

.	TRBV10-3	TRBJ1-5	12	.	CAIGAVDQPQHF	TGTGCCATCGGGGCAGTTGACCAGCCCCAGCATTTT
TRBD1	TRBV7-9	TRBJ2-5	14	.	CASSSQGAEETQYF	TGTGCCAGCAGCTCACAGGGGGCTGAGGAGACCCAGTACTTC
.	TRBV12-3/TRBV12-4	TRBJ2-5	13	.	CASRPNEAQTQYF	TGTGCCAGCAGACCGAACGAAGCACAGACCCAGTACTTC
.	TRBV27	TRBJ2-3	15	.	CASSFWRSSTDTQYF	TGTGCCAGCAGTTTCTGGCGGAGCAGCACAGATACGCAGTATTTT
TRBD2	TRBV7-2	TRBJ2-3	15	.	CASSFLAGATDTQYF	TGTGCCAGCAGCTTTTTAGCGGGGGCCACAGATACGCAGTATTTT
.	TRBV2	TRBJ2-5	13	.	CASSRQARETQYF	TGTGCCAGCAGCCGACAGGCCAGGGAGACCCAGTACTTC
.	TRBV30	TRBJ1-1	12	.	CAWSVKQGKAFF	TGTGCCTGGAGTGTAAAACAGGGTAAGGCTTTCTTT
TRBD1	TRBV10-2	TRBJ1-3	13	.	CASSEQGDNTIYF	TGCGCCAGCAGTGAACAGGGGGATAACACCATATATTTT
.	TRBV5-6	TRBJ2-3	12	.	CASSPLASTQYF	TGTGCCAGCAGCCCTCTAGCGAGTACGCAGTATTTT
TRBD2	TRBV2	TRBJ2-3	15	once	CASEGLAGVGDTQYF	TGTGCCAGCGAAGGACTAGCGGGAGTTGGGGATACGCAGTATTTT
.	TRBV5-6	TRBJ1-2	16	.	CASSLFRAPPDSGYTF	TGTGCCAGCAGCTTGTTCAGGGCCCCACCAGACTCTGGCTACACCTTC
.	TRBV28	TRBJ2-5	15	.	CASSLYFRGQETQYF	TGTGCCAGCAGTCTTTATTTTAGAGGGCAAGAGACCCAGTACTTC
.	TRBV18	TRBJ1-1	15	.	CASSALGGPNTEAFF	TGTGCCAGCTCAGCTCTAGGGGGACCGAACACTGAAGCTTTCTTT
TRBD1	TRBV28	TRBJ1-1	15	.	CASSFPGAQGTEAFF	TGTGCCAGCAGTTTCCCCGGGGCACAGGGGACTGAAGCTTTCTTT
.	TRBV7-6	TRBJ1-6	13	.	CASSSRADSPLHF	TGTGCCAGCAGCTCCAGGGCGGATTCACCCCTCCACTTT
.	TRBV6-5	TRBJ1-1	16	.	CASSYSSTAVNTEAFF	TGTGCCAGCAGTTACTCGAGTACAGCCGTGAACACTGAAGCTTTCTTT
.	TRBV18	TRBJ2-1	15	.	CASSPASGTYNEQFF	TGTGCCAGCTCACCAGCCAGCGGAACCTACAATGAGCAGTTCTTC
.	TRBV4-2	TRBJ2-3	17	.	CASSQAGTPGPLDTQYF	TGTGCCAGCAGCCAAGCCGGGACACCGGGCCCCCTTGATACGCAGTATTTT
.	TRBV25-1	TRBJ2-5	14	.	CASSDSRQTETQYF	TGTGCCAGCAGCGATTCACGACAGACAGAGACCCAGTACTTC
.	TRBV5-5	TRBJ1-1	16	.	CASSLVRESMNTEAFF	TGTGCCAGCAGCTTGGTCAGGGAATCCATGAACACTGAAGCTTTCTTT
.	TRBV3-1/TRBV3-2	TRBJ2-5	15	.	CASSQRGSGQETQYF	TGTGCCAGCAGCCAAAGAGGGTCGGGGCAAGAGACCCAGTACTTC
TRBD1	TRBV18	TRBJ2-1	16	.	CASSPSDRGVWDEQFF	TGTGCCAGCTCACCTTCGGACAGGGGGGTTTGGGATGAGCAGTTCTTC
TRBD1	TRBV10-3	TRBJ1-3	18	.	CAISESMGQGYGGNTIYF	TGTGCCATCAGTGAGTCGATGGGACAGGGGTACGGTGGAAACACCATATATTTT
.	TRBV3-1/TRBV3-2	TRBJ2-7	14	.	CASSQIPGDYEQYF	TGTGCCAGCAGCCAGATTCCCGGAGACTACGAGCAGTACTTC
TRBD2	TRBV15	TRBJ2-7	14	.	CATSREGGVGEQYF	TGTGCCACCAGCAGGGAGGGAGGGGTCGGGGAGCAGTACTTC
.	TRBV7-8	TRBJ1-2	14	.	CASSLGPANYGYTF	TGTGCCAGCAGCTTAGGGCCAGCTAACTATGGCTACACCTTC
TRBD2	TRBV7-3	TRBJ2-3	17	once	CASSLRLGAGGTDTQYF	TGTGCCAGCAGCTTACGCCTCGGGGCGGGGGGCACAGATACGCAGTATTTT
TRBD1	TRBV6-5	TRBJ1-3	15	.	CASRSRQGAGNTIYF	TGTGCCAGCAGGAGCCGACAGGGGGCAGGAAACACCATATATTTT
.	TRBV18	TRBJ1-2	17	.	CASSPPGADLANYGYTF	TGTGCCAGCTCACCACCGGGGGCAGATCTCGCTAACTATGGCTACACCTTC
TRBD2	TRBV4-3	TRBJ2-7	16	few	CASSQGAGGISYEQYF	TGCGCCAGCAGCCAAGGTGCGGGGGGAATCTCCTACGAGCAGTACTTC
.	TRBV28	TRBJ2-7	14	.	CASIPRQGGAEQYF	TGTGCCAGCATTCCTAGACAGGGAGGCGCCGAGCAGTACTTC
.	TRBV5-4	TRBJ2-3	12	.	CASSFSEDTQYF	TGTGCCAGCAGCTTCAGTGAAGATACGCAGTATTTT
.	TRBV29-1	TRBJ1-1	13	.	CSVHGSGNTEAFF	TGCAGCGTCCACGGGTCCGGGAACACTGAAGCTTTCTTT
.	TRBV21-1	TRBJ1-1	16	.	CASSKGPCQTNTEAFF	TGTGCCAGCAGCAAGGGCCCCTGCCAGACGAACACTGAAGCTTTCTTT
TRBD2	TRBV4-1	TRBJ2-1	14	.	CASSHGTSLVEQFF	TGCGCCAGCAGCCACGGGACTAGCTTGGTTGAGCAGTTCTTC
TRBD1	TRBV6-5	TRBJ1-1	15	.	CASKALGGASTEAFF	TGTGCCAGCAAAGCTCTAGGGGGCGCGAGCACTGAAGCTTTCTTT
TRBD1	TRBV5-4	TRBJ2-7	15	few	CASSSSTGPWHEQYF	TGTGCCAGCAGCTCCTCGACAGGGCCCTGGCACGAGCAGTACTTC
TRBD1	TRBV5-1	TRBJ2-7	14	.	CASSPGQGVYEQYF	TGCGCCAGCAGCCCCGGTCAGGGGGTCTACGAGCAGTACTTC
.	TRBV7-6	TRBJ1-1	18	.	CASIIEVICSPTNTEAFF	TGTGCCAGCATCATAGAGGTGATCTGCTCGCCGACGAACACTGAAGCTTTCTTT
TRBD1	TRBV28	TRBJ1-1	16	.	CASSLWTGSMNTEAFF	TGTGCCAGCAGTTTATGGACAGGGTCTATGAACACTGAAGCTTTCTTT
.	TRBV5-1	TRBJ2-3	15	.	CASFDRQAGTDTQYF	TGCGCCAGCTTTGACCGACAGGCGGGCACAGATACGCAGTATTTT
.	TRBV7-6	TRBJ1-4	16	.	CASSSVVGGAGEKLFF	TGTGCCAGCAGCTCCGTGGTTGGGGGCGCCGGTGAAAAACTGTTTTTT
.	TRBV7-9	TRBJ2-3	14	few	CASSLSHSTDTQYF	TGTGCCAGCAGCTTGTCTCACTCCACAGATACGCAGTATTTT
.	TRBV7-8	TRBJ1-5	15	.	CASSPGAQINQPQHF	TGTGCCAGCAGCCCAGGGGCCCAGATCAATCAGCCCCAGCATTTT
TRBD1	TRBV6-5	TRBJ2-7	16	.	CASSYTSGTGLYEQYF	TGTGCCAGCAGTTACACCTCCGGGACAGGGCTCTACGAGCAGTACTTC
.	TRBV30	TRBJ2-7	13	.	CAWSRGSVSEQYF	TGTGCCTGGAGCCGGGGGAGCGTCAGCGAGCAGTACTTC
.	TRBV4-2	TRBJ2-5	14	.	CASSPDSQGETQYF	TGTGCCAGCAGCCCGGACAGTCAAGGAGAGACCCAGTACTTC
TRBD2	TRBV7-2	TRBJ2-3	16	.	CASSLGLAGNTDTQYF	TGTGCCAGCAGCTTAGGACTAGCGGGGAACACAGATACGCAGTATTTT
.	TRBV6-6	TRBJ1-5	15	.	CASSNYGDSNQPQHF	TGTGCCAGCAGTAACTACGGGGATAGCAATCAGCCCCAGCATTTT